Shown below are 12 T cell receptor beta chains from a single sample sequenced in a study of early T cells in non-severe SARS-CoV-2 infection. TCRdb reprocessed the 5' RACE reads with MiXCR, giving one entry per CDR3 protein. This table holds around 71,000 distinct CDR3 sequences, over 8% found once. This specimen was whole blood, taken at baseline. The receptor source for this set is an adult who was a healthcare worker with PCR-confirmed SARS-CoV-2 infection or an uninfected control (not recorded which).

There are many counts of this clonotype. The J gene is TRBJ2-7, the V gene TRBV28; 8 nucleotides line up with TRBD1. CDR1 is MDHEN and CDR2 is SYDVKM in the germline V gene. The CDR3 is 15 residues long. V shed 2 bases and J 5 bases; nucleotides not matched to a gene: 8. This CDR3 reads CASSLRTGNVNEQYF. Written as DNA, the CDR3 is TGTGCCAGCAGTTTACGGACAGGGAATGTGAACGAGCAGTACTTC.

The table lists this clonotype with a few counts. The genes are TRBV12-3 or TRBV12-4 and TRBJ2-6, with 9 bases fitting TRBD1. V dropped 0 bases and J dropped 1; count of bases not matched to a gene: 7. This CDR3 is built from 19 residues. As DNA, the CDR3 is TGTGCCAGCAGTTTAGCTTTGGGACAGGGCTCTTCTGGGGCCAACGTCCTGACTTTC. Its protein product is CASSLALGQGSSGANVLTF.

This clonotype was counted a few times. This sequence joins TRBV7-9 and TRBJ2-1; 7 positions agree with TRBD2. This CDR3 has 15 residues. V gave up 5 bases and J gave up 5 bases; unmatched junction bases: 9. Germline-derived CDR1 and CDR2 are SEHNR and FQNEAQ (reference sequence). CDR3 protein: CASSPASGAHNEQFF. Here the CDR3 DNA reads TGTGCCAGCAGCCCGGCTAGCGGAGCCCACAATGAGCAGTTCTTC.

This clonotype has at least ten counts. V usage is TRBV20-1 and J usage is TRBJ2-5, with 9 bases identical to TRBD2. Trimming at V came to 1 base and at J to 4 bases, leaving 4 bases not matched to a gene. Germline assignment: CDR1 DFQATT and CDR2 SNEGSKA (reference sequence). The CDR3 has 14 amino acids. The CDR3 sequence: CSARVREGLETQYF. Here the CDR3 DNA reads TGCAGTGCTAGAGTGCGGGAGGGGTTAGAGACCCAGTACTTC.

This clonotype was seen at least ten times. The chain combines TRBV4-2 with TRBJ2-7, with D uncertain. CDR1 and CDR2 (germline): LGHNA, YNFKEQ. Between the trimmed V and J ends, which lost 2 bases and 3 bases, there was a span of 5 bases. This CDR3 is built from 12 residues. In DNA, the CDR3 is TGTGCCAGCAGCCAAACGAACTACGAGCAGTACTTC. It codes for CASSQTNYEQYF.

This clonotype was observed a handful of times. The chain links TRBV9 to TRBJ1-6; possible D gene TRBD1, 5 bases. Per the germline V gene, CDR1 is SGDLS and CDR2 is YYNGEE. V lost 3 bases and J 10 bases, leaving 14 bases between the germline ends. The CDR3 spans 14 residues. CDR3 bases: TGTGCCAGCAGCGCCGACAGTGGGGGATCACCCCTCCACTTT. This codes for CASSADSGGSPLHF.

This clonotype turned up a few times. The V call is TRBV6-1, the J call TRBJ2-7; 8 bases are a match to TRBD1. The V and J ends lost 4 bases and 5 bases, in that order; junction bases with no gene match: 7. The CDR3 sequence is 14 residues long. Looked up from germline, CDR1 is MNHNS and CDR2 is SASEGT. The CDR3 sequence: CASSVPRQGNEQYF. In nucleotides, the CDR3 is TGTGCCAGCAGTGTCCCCCGACAGGGGAACGAGCAGTACTTC.

This clonotype was observed a few times. V gene TRBV6-2 or TRBV6-3 combines with J gene TRBJ2-1; D is unresolved. V was trimmed by 1 base and J by 8 bases, leaving 12 bases between them. Germline V lookup: CDR1 MNHEY, CDR2 SVGEGT. The CDR3 is made up of 14 amino acids. In DNA form, the CDR3 reads TGTGCCAGCAGTTACTTCGGCCCCGGCCATGAGCAGTTCTTC. Translation gives CASSYFGPGHEQFF.

This clonotype was seen many times. The rearrangement uses TRBV6-5 and TRBJ2-4; 7 nucleotides agree with TRBD2. V gave up 5 bases and J gave up 0 bases; unmatched junction bases: 10. Germline V gene sequence: CDR1 MNHEY, CDR2 SVGAGI. This CDR3 is built from 17 residues. CDR3 DNA: TGTGCCAGCAGTCGCGATCTAGCGGCTCTAGCCAAAAACATTCAGTACTTC. Protein sequence: CASSRDLAALAKNIQYF.

In this sample, this clonotype turned up a few times. V usage is TRBV9 and J usage is TRBJ2-7; 11 bases are a match to TRBD2. From germline, CDR1 is SGDLS and CDR2 YYNGEE. Trimming at V came to 3 bases and at J to 2 bases, leaving 4 bases not matched to a gene. The CDR3 consists of 15 residues. The CDR3 bases are TGTGCCAGCAGCGAGCTAGCGGGAGGTACCTACGAGCAGTACTTC. It encodes CASSELAGGTYEQYF.

This clonotype was counted a few times. The rearrangement uses TRBV12-3 or TRBV12-4 and TRBJ1-4, with D maybe TRBD1 (6 bases). Trimming left V 6 bases short and J 0 bases short, with 17 bases between. This CDR3 is built from 17 residues. The CDR3: CASRLGQKTATNEKLFF. The CDR3 coding sequence is TGTGCCAGCAGACTAGGACAGAAGACTGCAACTAATGAAAAACTGTTTTTT.

This clonotype showed up many times. This chain links TRBV7-8 with TRBJ2-1, with D unclear. The CDR3 extends over 14 amino acids. V lost 5 bases to trimming and J lost 6 bases, with 14 bases between them. Germline CDR1 reads SGHVS; CDR2 reads FQNEAQ. This chain's CDR3 is CASSTGPVFNEQFF. CDR3 DNA: TGTGCCAGCAGCACCGGACCTGTCTTCAATGAGCAGTTCTTC.